These T cell receptor beta chains were read from a single sample in a study of T cell repertoires in cytomegalovirus infection. Via MiXCR, TCRdb re-called the reads, giving one row per CDR3 protein. The profile shows 150,000 to 200,000 distinct CDR3 sequences, 28% of them singletons. Sequencing was performed on PBMCs. These receptors were taken from a human donor in good health (CMV status not recorded). Some clones in this sample may be carry-over from other donors' samples. Each CDR3 is given with its conserved first and last residue. The order of the fields is CDR3 protein, CDR3 DNA, clone size, J gene, V gene, D gene. A D gene is named only where the DNA matches it firmly. Where a row states a size, it is once, few, many or the class of an expanded clone; other rows omit it.

CDR3aa: CASSPTPRTIGQYF
CDR3nt: TGTGCCAGCAGTCCTACGCCACGGACAATTGGGCAGTACTTC
abundance: -
j_gene: TRBJ2-7
v_gene: TRBV6-6
d_gene: -

CDR3aa: CASSQDLGQPNYGYTF
CDR3nt: TGTGCCAGCAGCCAAGATCTTGGGCAGCCTAACTATGGCTACACCTTC
abundance: -
j_gene: TRBJ1-2
v_gene: TRBV3-1
d_gene: -

CDR3aa: CASKHRDPNTEAFF
CDR3nt: TGTGCCAGCAAGCACAGGGACCCGAACACTGAAGCTTTCTTT
abundance: -
j_gene: TRBJ1-1
v_gene: TRBV2
d_gene: -

CDR3aa: CASSLFQNTGELFF
CDR3nt: TGTGCCAGCAGCTTATTCCAGAACACCGGGGAGCTGTTTTTT
abundance: many
j_gene: TRBJ2-2
v_gene: TRBV7-3
d_gene: -

CDR3aa: CASSFDRGGLGYTF
CDR3nt: TGTGCCAGCAGCTTCGACAGGGGAGGCCTGGGCTACACCTTC
abundance: few
j_gene: TRBJ1-2
v_gene: TRBV7-4
d_gene: TRBD1

CDR3aa: CAISSGDNEQFF
CDR3nt: TGTGCCATCAGCTCAGGGGACAATGAGCAGTTCTTC
abundance: once
j_gene: TRBJ2-1
v_gene: TRBV10-3
d_gene: -

CDR3aa: CASSLDEEELYEQYF
CDR3nt: TGTGCCAGCAGCTTAGACGAGGAGGAGCTCTACGAGCAGTACTTC
abundance: -
j_gene: TRBJ2-7
v_gene: TRBV7-9
d_gene: -

CDR3aa: CASSAPQGTEAFF
CDR3nt: TGTGCCAGCAGTGCCCCTCAGGGGACTGAAGCTTTCTTT
abundance: -
j_gene: TRBJ1-1
v_gene: TRBV12-3/TRBV12-4
d_gene: -

CDR3aa: CSATDRAQGYTF
CDR3nt: TGCAGTGCTACCGACAGGGCCCAGGGCTACACCTTC
abundance: once
j_gene: TRBJ1-2
v_gene: TRBV20-1
d_gene: TRBD1

CDR3aa: CASGPRDRGYEQYF
CDR3nt: TGTGCCAGCGGCCCCCGGGACAGGGGCTACGAGCAGTACTTC
abundance: -
j_gene: TRBJ2-7
v_gene: TRBV12-3/TRBV12-4
d_gene: TRBD1

CDR3aa: CASSELRQGADEQYF
CDR3nt: TGTGCCAGCAGTGAATTGAGACAGGGGGCGGACGAGCAGTACTTC
abundance: -
j_gene: TRBJ2-7
v_gene: TRBV2
d_gene: TRBD1

CDR3aa: CASSSGQGYQPQHF
CDR3nt: TGTGCCAGCAGTTCGGGACAGGGTTATCAGCCCCAGCATTTT
abundance: few
j_gene: TRBJ1-5
v_gene: TRBV6-6
d_gene: TRBD1

CDR3aa: CASSQDRGEQYF
CDR3nt: TGTGCCAGCAGCCAAGATCGGGGCGAGCAGTACTTC
abundance: -
j_gene: TRBJ2-7
v_gene: TRBV3-1
d_gene: -

CDR3aa: CASCLVGGTGQQETQYF
CDR3nt: TGTGCCAGCTGCTTAGTAGGGGGGACAGGTCAACAAGAGACCCAGTACTTC
abundance: -
j_gene: TRBJ2-5
v_gene: TRBV7-2
d_gene: TRBD1

CDR3aa: CASSLGSTATNEKLFF
CDR3nt: TGCGCCAGCAGCTTGGGGTCGACAGCAACTAATGAAAAACTGTTTTTT
abundance: -
j_gene: TRBJ1-4
v_gene: TRBV5-1
d_gene: -

CDR3aa: CASSLAGRTDTQYF
CDR3nt: TGTGCCAGCAGCTTAGCTGGCCGCACAGATACGCAGTATTTT
abundance: many
j_gene: TRBJ2-3
v_gene: TRBV7-2
d_gene: -

CDR3aa: CASSSPGVGEKLYF
CDR3nt: TGTGCCAGCAGCTCTCCAGGGGTGGGAGAAAAACTGTATTTT
abundance: -
j_gene: TRBJ1-4
v_gene: TRBV7-2
d_gene: -

CDR3aa: CASSEGGGSYEQYF
CDR3nt: TGTGCCAGCAGTGAAGGGGGTGGGTCCTACGAGCAGTACTTC
abundance: few
j_gene: TRBJ2-7
v_gene: TRBV25-1
d_gene: -

CDR3aa: CAISPGTGIANEQFF
CDR3nt: TGTGCCATCAGTCCCGGGACAGGCATAGCCAATGAGCAGTTCTTC
abundance: few
j_gene: TRBJ2-1
v_gene: TRBV10-3
d_gene: TRBD1

CDR3aa: CASSTYSTGELFF
CDR3nt: TGTGCCAGCAGTACTTACAGCACCGGGGAGCTGTTTTTT
abundance: few
j_gene: TRBJ2-2
v_gene: TRBV12-3/TRBV12-4
d_gene: -

CDR3aa: CASGLITYNEQFF
CDR3nt: TGTGCTAGTGGTTTGATCACCTACAATGAGCAGTTCTTC
abundance: -
j_gene: TRBJ2-1
v_gene: TRBV12-5
d_gene: -

CDR3aa: CASSRIATSGGNEQFF
CDR3nt: TGTGCCAGCAGCCGTATCGCGACTAGCGGGGGGAATGAGCAGTTCTTC
abundance: few
j_gene: TRBJ2-1
v_gene: TRBV7-9
d_gene: TRBD2

CDR3aa: CASSYSGTGELFF
CDR3nt: TGTGCCAGCAGCTATAGCGGAACCGGGGAGCTGTTTTTT
abundance: many
j_gene: TRBJ2-2
v_gene: TRBV7-2
d_gene: -

CDR3aa: CASSQSALGTDTQYF
CDR3nt: TGCGCCAGCAGTCAATCTGCCCTCGGCACAGATACGCAGTATTTT
abundance: -
j_gene: TRBJ2-3
v_gene: TRBV23-1
d_gene: -

CDR3aa: CTSSSGRGTEAFF
CDR3nt: TGCACCAGCAGCTCGGGACGAGGCACTGAAGCTTTCTTT
abundance: -
j_gene: TRBJ1-1
v_gene: TRBV5-1
d_gene: -

CDR3aa: CASSLPGGNEQFF
CDR3nt: TGTGCCAGCAGTCTCCCGGGGGGGAATGAGCAGTTCTTC
abundance: -
j_gene: TRBJ2-1
v_gene: TRBV6-6
d_gene: TRBD2

CDR3aa: CSVLREGNGYTF
CDR3nt: TGCAGCGTTCTCCGCGAGGGAAATGGCTACACCTTC
abundance: -
j_gene: TRBJ1-2
v_gene: TRBV29-1
d_gene: -

CDR3aa: CASSSGHEQFF
CDR3nt: TGTGCCAGCAGTTCGGGGCACGAGCAGTTCTTC
abundance: few
j_gene: TRBJ2-1
v_gene: TRBV6-2/TRBV6-3
d_gene: -

CDR3aa: CASSVNRVYEQYF
CDR3nt: TGTGCCAGCTCGGTCAACAGGGTCTACGAGCAGTACTTC
abundance: few
j_gene: TRBJ2-7
v_gene: TRBV18
d_gene: -

CDR3aa: CASSQGIQGPNTEAFF
CDR3nt: TGTGCCAGCAGCCAAGGCATACAGGGCCCAAACACTGAAGCTTTCTTT
abundance: few
j_gene: TRBJ1-1
v_gene: TRBV12-3/TRBV12-4
d_gene: -

CDR3aa: CASSLSGREPSGNTIYF
CDR3nt: TGTGCCAGCAGCTTATCGGGAAGAGAACCCTCTGGAAACACCATATATTTT
abundance: -
j_gene: TRBJ1-3
v_gene: TRBV11-2
d_gene: -

CDR3aa: CASSFGTSAAKAFF
CDR3nt: TGTGCCAGCAGCTTTGGGACTAGCGCGGCCAAGGCGTTCTTC
abundance: -
j_gene: TRBJ2-1
v_gene: TRBV7-9
d_gene: TRBD2